A selection of T cell receptor beta chains follows, all from one sample in a study of Graves' ophthalmopathy and Graves' hyperthyroidism. TCRdb re-called the multiplex PCR reads with MiXCR, one entry per CDR3 protein. There are roughly 480,000 distinct CDR3 sequences in the sample; around an eighth occur only once, and about a tenth lies in the top ten. Material: blood. These receptors were taken from a woman in her thirties with Graves' ophthalmopathy. CDR3s include the opening cysteine and the closing phenylalanine or tryptophan. D genes are given only for firm matches. Expanded clones get a size class; other rows say once, few or many, or leave the size out.

V	D	J	size	DNA	CDR3
TRBV6-2/TRBV6-3	TRBD1	TRBJ1-5	few	TGTGCCAGCAGTTACTATACAGGGGGCGCAGGTAGCAACCAGCCCCAGCATTTT	CASSYYTGGAGSNQPQHF
TRBV11-2	-	TRBJ1-1	few	TGTGCCAGCAGCACTCTCTCCGGGTCAGAAGCTTTCTTT	CASSTLSGSEAFF
TRBV6-5	-	TRBJ1-2	many	TGTGCCAGCAGTTACCCGAACAACAGAGATGGCTACACCTTC	CASSYPNNRDGYTF
TRBV6-5	-	TRBJ1-2	once	TGTGCCAGCAGTTCAATGCGGGGGGGCGGATTAGGCTACACCTTC	CASSSMRGGGLGYTF
TRBV6-5	-	TRBJ1-1	once	TGTGCCAGCAGTTACTCGAAGTATACCGAAGCTTTCTTT	CASSYSKYTEAFF
TRBV29-1	TRBD2	TRBJ2-5	many	TGCAGCGTCGGAACTAGCGGGACCCAAGAGACCCAGTACTTC	CSVGTSGTQETQYF
TRBV28	TRBD1	TRBJ1-5	-	TGTGCCAGCAGTCCGCAACAGGGGGGGCGACAGCCCCAGCATTTT	CASSPQQGGRQPQHF
TRBV24-1	-	TRBJ2-2	many	TGTGCCACCAGTGATTTCTACCACCAGAACACCGGGGAGCTGTTTTTT	CATSDFYHQNTGELFF
TRBV6-2/TRBV6-3	-	TRBJ2-5	many	TGTGCCAGCAATACCCTAGGGGAGCGGAGTGGAGAGACCCAGTACTTC	CASNTLGERSGETQYF
TRBV5-1	-	TRBJ2-2	-	TGCGCCAGCAGCTTTACCAGGGCCCAATTTTCGACCGGGGAGCTGTTTTTT	CASSFTRAQFSTGELFF
TRBV11-1	TRBD1	TRBJ1-1	many	TGTGCCAGCAGCGTTCGACAGGGTAGCCCTGAAGCTTTCTTT	CASSVRQGSPEAFF
TRBV19	-	TRBJ2-2	-	TGTGCCAGTAGTATAGTGGGGAGTTTTTCGGACGTCTACACCGGGGAGCTGTTTTTT	CASSIVGSFSDVYTGELFF
TRBV30	TRBD2	TRBJ2-5	many	TGTGCCTGGGGGACTAGCTCGCCGAGAACCCAGTACTTC	CAWGTSSPRTQYF
TRBV12-3/TRBV12-4	-	TRBJ1-1	many	TGTGCCAGCAGATCCCTTTTCAGGTTTATGAACACTGAAGCTTTCTTT	CASRSLFRFMNTEAFF